This is a list of T cell receptor beta chains from one sample in a study of T cells in Graves' hyperthyroidism and ophthalmopathy. MiXCR, applied by TCRdb to the multiplex PCR reads, yields one record per CDR3 protein. The sample contains 500,000 to 600,000 distinct CDR3 sequences, around 43% of which appear only once. Sequencing input: peripheral blood or thyroid tissue (not recorded which). These receptors were obtained from an adult woman with Graves' disease, either hyperthyroidism or ophthalmopathy (not recorded which). The CDR3 runs from the conserved cysteine through the conserved F or W. The order of the fields is V gene, J gene, D gene, clone size, CDR3 DNA, CDR3 protein. A D gene is named only where the DNA matches it firmly. Only part of the rows carry a size: once, few, many, or a class if the clone is expanded.

TRBV7-8	TRBJ2-5	TRBD2	once	TGTGCCAGCAGCCGGGGGGAGGGGCGGGCAGAGACCCAGTACTTC	CASSRGEGRAETQYF
TRBV20-1	TRBJ2-2	TRBD2	once	TGCAGTGCTAGAGTTCTAGCGGGAGACACCGGGGAGCTGTTTTTT	CSARVLAGDTGELFF
TRBV10-3	TRBJ1-1	-	-	TGTGCCATCAGTGACCAATTACAGGTGAACACTGAAGCTTTCTTT	CAISDQLQVNTEAFF
TRBV2	TRBJ1-1	-	many	TGTGCCACTGGATGGACGGTAAACACTGAAGCTTTCTTT	CATGWTVNTEAFF
TRBV7-3	TRBJ2-7	TRBD2	many	TGTGCCAGCAGCTTAACCCGGGGGGACGAGCAGTACTTC	CASSLTRGDEQYF
TRBV29-1	TRBJ1-1	-	many	TGCAGCATAGCAGACACTGAAGCTTTCTTT	CSIADTEAFF
TRBV7-2	TRBJ2-5	TRBD1	-	TGTGCCAGCAGCTTGGACAGGGGGTTTTCAGAGACCCAGTACTTC	CASSLDRGFSETQYF
TRBV19	TRBJ1-2	-	-	TGTGCCAGTAGTACAGCAGGGAGCTATGGCTACACCTTC	CASSTAGSYGYTF
TRBV2	TRBJ2-7	-	-	TGTGCCAGCAGTGTACAGGGTATCAACGAGCAGTACTTC	CASSVQGINEQYF
TRBV20-1	TRBJ2-7	TRBD2	-	TGCAGTGCTGGGATTGGCGGGAGTATCAACGAGCAGTACTTC	CSAGIGGSINEQYF
TRBV5-5	TRBJ1-3	-	-	TGTGCCAGCAACCTAACGGCGGGTAAAGAAAACACCATATATTTT	CASNLTAGKENTIYF